The rows below give T cell receptor beta chains drawn from one sample of a study of shared clonotypes between healthy human individuals. Using immunoSEQ multiplex PCR, the repertoire was profiled, and TCRdb retains in-frame clones only, with some absent. The repertoire consists of some 2.1 million clones, with 93% occurring once and the leading ten covering more than 1.5%. Input material: naive CD8+ T cells from PBMCs. These TCRs come from a man in his late teens or twenties in good health. Some clones in this sample may be carry-over from other donors' samples. The CDR3 runs from the conserved cysteine through the conserved F or W. The order of the fields is D gene, clone size, V gene, J gene, CDR3 protein, CDR3 DNA. D genes are given only for firm matches. Rows may omit the clone size; those that give it use once, few, many or a size class.

d_gene: .
abundance: .
v_gene: TRBV28
j_gene: TRBJ1-5
CDR3aa: CASSLLVGQPQHF
CDR3nt: TGTGCCAGCAGTTTATTAGTGGGTCAGCCCCAGCATTTT

d_gene: .
abundance: .
v_gene: TRBV9
j_gene: TRBJ1-1
CDR3aa: CASSPLRAELPEAFF
CDR3nt: TGTGCCAGCAGCCCACTCAGGGCAGAGTTGCCTGAAGCTTTCTTT

d_gene: TRBD2
abundance: .
v_gene: TRBV7-9
j_gene: TRBJ2-1
CDR3aa: CASSSRGSGRDRGDNEQFF
CDR3nt: TGTGCCAGCAGCTCCCGGGGTAGCGGGAGGGACCGGGGCGACAATGAGCAGTTCTTC

d_gene: .
abundance: few
v_gene: TRBV28
j_gene: TRBJ2-7
CDR3aa: CASSHGPEQYF
CDR3nt: TGTGCCAGCAGCCACGGTCCCGAGCAGTACTTC

d_gene: .
abundance: once
v_gene: TRBV29-1
j_gene: TRBJ2-7
CDR3aa: CSVEEGGYEQYF
CDR3nt: TGCAGCGTTGAAGAAGGGGGTTACGAGCAGTACTTC

d_gene: .
abundance: .
v_gene: TRBV19
j_gene: TRBJ1-1
CDR3aa: CASSMGPPNEAFF
CDR3nt: TGTGCCAGTAGTATGGGTCCCCCGAATGAAGCTTTCTTT

d_gene: TRBD1
abundance: .
v_gene: TRBV4-1
j_gene: TRBJ2-6
CDR3aa: CASSQDPLGGTGLSGANVLTF
CDR3nt: TGCGCCAGCAGCCAAGATCCCCTAGGCGGGACAGGGCTCTCTGGGGCCAACGTCCTGACTTTC

d_gene: TRBD1
abundance: .
v_gene: TRBV9
j_gene: TRBJ2-5
CDR3aa: CASSEYGTGGETQYF
CDR3nt: TGTGCCAGCAGCGAGTACGGGACAGGAGGAGAGACCCAGTACTTC

d_gene: .
abundance: .
v_gene: TRBV7-8
j_gene: TRBJ2-1
CDR3aa: CASSRGLDEQFF
CDR3nt: TGTGCCAGCAGTCGTGGACTTGATGAGCAGTTCTTC

d_gene: .
abundance: .
v_gene: TRBV4-1
j_gene: TRBJ1-3
CDR3aa: CASSQGRAGSSGNTIYF
CDR3nt: TGCGCCAGCAGCCAAGGGCGTGCAGGGAGCTCTGGAAACACCATATATTTT

d_gene: .
abundance: .
v_gene: TRBV27
j_gene: TRBJ1-2
CDR3aa: CASSLWGAGDYGYTF
CDR3nt: TGTGCCAGCAGTTTATGGGGGGCAGGAGACTATGGCTACACCTTC

d_gene: TRBD2
abundance: .
v_gene: TRBV13
j_gene: TRBJ2-3
CDR3aa: CASSFPGLHSDTQYF
CDR3nt: TGTGCCAGCAGCTTTCCGGGACTACACTCAGATACGCAGTATTTT

d_gene: .
abundance: .
v_gene: TRBV27
j_gene: TRBJ2-1
CDR3aa: CASKGGSYNEQFF
CDR3nt: TGTGCCAGCAAGGGGGGATCCTACAATGAGCAGTTCTTC

d_gene: .
abundance: .
v_gene: TRBV5-1
j_gene: TRBJ1-1
CDR3aa: CASSLSVKEAFF
CDR3nt: TGCGCCAGCAGCTTGAGTGTGAAGGAAGCTTTCTTT

d_gene: .
abundance: .
v_gene: TRBV28
j_gene: TRBJ1-2
CDR3aa: CASNVPPSGRNYGYTF
CDR3nt: TGTGCCAGCAATGTACCCCCCTCGGGAAGGAACTATGGCTACACCTTC

d_gene: TRBD1
abundance: .
v_gene: TRBV6-6
j_gene: TRBJ1-1
CDR3aa: CASSSPDREEAFF
CDR3nt: TGTGCCAGCAGTTCACCGGACAGGGAAGAAGCTTTCTTT

d_gene: TRBD2
abundance: .
v_gene: TRBV6-6
j_gene: TRBJ2-1
CDR3aa: CASSSGLAGVNEQFF
CDR3nt: TGTGCCAGCAGTTCGGGACTAGCGGGAGTAAATGAGCAGTTCTTC

d_gene: .
abundance: .
v_gene: TRBV4-3
j_gene: TRBJ2-3
CDR3aa: CASSQDRGHTDTQYF
CDR3nt: TGCGCCAGCAGCCAAGATCGCGGGCACACAGATACGCAGTATTTT

d_gene: .
abundance: .
v_gene: TRBV7-8
j_gene: TRBJ2-3
CDR3aa: CASSFYGTSPDTQYF
CDR3nt: TGTGCCAGCAGCTTTTATGGGACTTCTCCAGATACGCAGTATTTT

d_gene: TRBD1
abundance: .
v_gene: TRBV5-1
j_gene: TRBJ2-7
CDR3aa: CASSSLGTGVKEQYF
CDR3nt: TGCGCCAGCAGCAGTCTAGGGACAGGCGTTAAGGAGCAGTACTTC

d_gene: .
abundance: .
v_gene: TRBV28
j_gene: TRBJ2-3
CDR3aa: CASSDPDSADTQYF
CDR3nt: TGTGCCAGCAGTGACCCGGACTCGGCAGATACGCAGTATTTT

d_gene: TRBD2
abundance: .
v_gene: TRBV6-5
j_gene: TRBJ2-3
CDR3aa: CASSYGTRRGDTQYF
CDR3nt: TGTGCCAGCAGTTACGGGACTAGGCGGGGAGATACGCAGTATTTT

d_gene: .
abundance: .
v_gene: TRBV4-3
j_gene: TRBJ1-2
CDR3aa: CASSQARGAYGYTF
CDR3nt: TGCGCCAGCAGCCAAGCTAGGGGGGCCTATGGCTACACCTTC

d_gene: .
abundance: .
v_gene: TRBV27
j_gene: TRBJ2-5
CDR3aa: CASSPLTGTAQEDQYF
CDR3nt: TGTGCCAGCAGTCCGCTAACCGGGACGGCCCAGGAGGACCAGTACTTC

d_gene: .
abundance: .
v_gene: TRBV9
j_gene: TRBJ2-5
CDR3aa: CASRGLGETQYF
CDR3nt: TGTGCCAGCAGGGGGTTGGGAGAGACCCAGTACTTC

d_gene: .
abundance: .
v_gene: TRBV6-1
j_gene: TRBJ1-2
CDR3aa: CASSEIFGGLGYGYTF
CDR3nt: TGTGCCAGCAGTGAGATTTTCGGGGGGTTAGGCTATGGCTACACCTTC

d_gene: .
abundance: .
v_gene: TRBV9
j_gene: TRBJ2-3
CDR3aa: CASSAGRDASTDTQYF
CDR3nt: TGTGCCAGCAGCGCCGGTCGGGACGCTAGCACAGATACGCAGTATTTT

d_gene: .
abundance: .
v_gene: TRBV28
j_gene: TRBJ2-7
CDR3aa: CASRSGGFSEQYF
CDR3nt: TGTGCCAGCAGGTCCGGAGGGTTTTCCGAGCAGTACTTC

d_gene: TRBD2
abundance: .
v_gene: TRBV4-2
j_gene: TRBJ2-1
CDR3aa: CASSQDASGRPYNEQFF
CDR3nt: TGTGCCAGCAGCCAAGACGCTAGCGGGAGACCCTACAATGAGCAGTTCTTC

d_gene: TRBD1
abundance: once
v_gene: TRBV27
j_gene: TRBJ2-2
CDR3aa: CASIPTGGPHTGELFF
CDR3nt: TGTGCCAGCATCCCGACAGGGGGTCCACACACCGGGGAGCTGTTTTTT

d_gene: .
abundance: .
v_gene: TRBV9
j_gene: TRBJ2-2
CDR3aa: CASSVERLVDNTGELFF
CDR3nt: TGTGCCAGCAGCGTAGAGAGACTAGTCGATAACACCGGGGAGCTGTTTTTT

d_gene: TRBD2
abundance: .
v_gene: TRBV18
j_gene: TRBJ2-7
CDR3aa: CASSQGRAGYEQYF
CDR3nt: TGTGCCAGCTCCCAAGGGAGGGCCGGCTACGAGCAGTACTTC

d_gene: TRBD2
abundance: .
v_gene: TRBV27
j_gene: TRBJ2-2
CDR3aa: CASSLWTSGGLNTGELFF
CDR3nt: TGTGCCAGCAGTTTGTGGACTAGCGGGGGACTAAACACCGGGGAGCTGTTTTTT

d_gene: .
abundance: .
v_gene: TRBV9
j_gene: TRBJ1-2
CDR3aa: CASSPQHGYTF
CDR3nt: TGTGCCAGCAGCCCTCAGCACGGCTACACCTTC

d_gene: .
abundance: .
v_gene: TRBV5-4
j_gene: TRBJ2-7
CDR3aa: CASSLRREFFYEQYF
CDR3nt: TGTGCCAGCAGCTTGCGTCGGGAGTTTTTCTACGAGCAGTACTTC

d_gene: .
abundance: once
v_gene: TRBV5-1
j_gene: TRBJ2-1
CDR3aa: CASSVETGEQFF
CDR3nt: TGCGCCAGCAGCGTGGAGACCGGTGAGCAGTTCTTC

d_gene: .
abundance: .
v_gene: TRBV28
j_gene: TRBJ2-1
CDR3aa: CASSLFWTMDERSYNEQFF
CDR3nt: TGTGCCAGCAGTTTGTTTTGGACTATGGACGAGCGATCCTACAATGAGCAGTTCTTC

d_gene: .
abundance: once
v_gene: TRBV19
j_gene: TRBJ2-7
CDR3aa: CASSIAAGSHEQYF
CDR3nt: TGTGCCAGTAGTATAGCGGCGGGCTCGCACGAGCAGTACTTC

d_gene: .
abundance: .
v_gene: TRBV27
j_gene: TRBJ2-3
CDR3aa: CASSNVTDTQYF
CDR3nt: TGTGCCAGCAGTAATGTCACAGATACGCAGTATTTT

d_gene: .
abundance: .
v_gene: TRBV21-1
j_gene: TRBJ2-5
CDR3aa: CACPSGAYQETQYF
CDR3nt: TGTGCCTGCCCTTCGGGAGCGTACCAAGAGACCCAGTACTTC

d_gene: TRBD2
abundance: once
v_gene: TRBV10-3
j_gene: TRBJ2-7
CDR3aa: CAISSGGLSYEQYF
CDR3nt: TGTGCCATCAGCAGCGGGGGACTCTCCTACGAGCAGTACTTC